The subject of this entry is one T cell receptor beta chain. This clone was seen at least ten times. The specificity of this receptor is unknown. No per-base quality is available; no much larger clone lies one base away. These data come from a study of control samples from healthy donors and cancer patients (dated by TCRdb to about 2020). Library generation was performed with the immunoSEQ multiplex PCR assay. TCRdb carries this immuneACCESS record with in-frame sequences only. Its versions omit some clonotypes, under half of them owing to an unresolved V gene in the studies checked, with the rest unexplained. The sample table contains 95,000 to 100,000 clones; only one count was recorded for 85% to 90% of them. The biggest ten clones account for about 8% of the sample. Relative to germline, V is 3 bases shorter and J is 7 bases shorter, with 12 bases between their ends. Sequences DFQATT (CDR1) and SNEGSKA (CDR2) are obtained from the germline V gene (reference sequence). The CDR3 runs 12 amino acids, cysteine and phenylalanine included. Just CDR3 DNA is preserved here, 36 bases in frame from base 1.

Source material: blood. The sequence is built from TRBV20-1 and TRBJ1-2, with no reliable assignment of the D segment. This sequence was found in a man aged 30 to 45 in good health. The CDR3 is CSASDSGTGYTF. The DNA is TGCAGTGCTAGTGACTCGGGAACTGGCTACACCTTC.